These 18 T cell receptor beta chains share one sample of origin, sequenced in a study of low-dose radiotherapy and immunotherapy resistance in tumors (dated by TCRdb to between 2021 and 2022). The sequencer was an Illumina HiSeq 2500. To make first-strand cDNA, Superscript III was used along with a set of TRAV- and TRBV-specific primers so that both the TCRalpha and TCRbeta chains were covered. A roughly 18-cycle PCR with Phusion amplified the TCRs, pairing a constant-region primer with the adapter that was attached to the V primers. TCRdb's own reprocessing of the public reads used fastp at Q25 and MiXCR and kept productive beta chains. When rows share a CDR3 protein, they turn into one entry using the most common DNA and genes. The sample includes tens of thousands of distinct CDR3 sequences, with 20% to 25% observed a single time. The leading ten clones occupy roughly 12% of the sample. Explained via the paper, the time point label denotes: after trial treatment. The treatment or condition label here, explained by the study, means: LDRT plus nivolumab, ipilimumab, low-dose cyclophosphamide and aspirin (RACIN trial).

The material sequenced was PBMCs, taken after low-dose radiotherapy plus immunotherapy. These receptors were collected from a female donor with ovarian cancer.

Many counts were recorded for this clonotype. The chain has TRBV12-3 or TRBV12-4 and TRBJ2-3; TRBD2 agrees at 13 bases. V dropped 4 bases and J dropped 4; count of bases not matched to a gene: 2. The CDR3 extends over 15 amino acids. DNA of the CDR3: TGTGCCAGCAGTTGGACTAGCGGGAGTTCAGATACGCAGTATTTT. Its protein is CASSWTSGSSDTQYF.

This clonotype appeared many times. The chain joins TRBV7-2 to TRBJ2-1, with D possibly matching TRBD1 (5 bases). Trimming removed 2 bases from V and 4 bases from J, with 15 bases in between. Germline CDR1 is SGHTA and CDR2 is FQGNSA. The CDR3 runs to 16 residues. The CDR3 sequence is CASSLFGRVAYNEQFF. The CDR3 nucleotides are TGTGCCAGCAGCTTATTCGGCAGGGTGGCATACAATGAGCAGTTCTTC.

This clonotype was counted many times. As DNA, the CDR3 is TGTGCCAGCTCCCCATCATCGGGACAGGGCTACGAGCAGTACTTC. Translation: CASSPSSGQGYEQYF. The chain recombines TRBV18 with TRBJ2-7; 9 bases line up with TRBD1. From germline, CDR1 is KGHSH and CDR2 LQKENI. V was clipped by 6 bases and J by 3 bases; unmatched bases: 9. CDR3 size: 15 residues.

This clonotype appeared many times. Written as DNA, the CDR3 is TGTGCCAGCAGTGGTTGGGACCGAGAAACCGGGGAGCTGTTTTTT. This codes for CASSGWDRETGELFF. This chain uses TRBV6-2 or TRBV6-3 with TRBJ2-2; TRBD1 or TRBD2 may be the D gene (5 bases each). The CDR3 consists of 15 residues. Germline CDR1 MNHEY, CDR2 SVGEGT. Trimming took 5 bases from V and 5 from J, leaving 15 bases between them.

The sample holds many counts of this clonotype. The rearrangement joins TRBV30 to TRBJ1-1; D is possibly TRBD1 (6 bases). The CDR3 runs to 15 residues. Germline V CDR1 and CDR2: GTSNPN, SVGIG (reference sequence). Trimming shortened V by 0 bases and J by 1 base, and 12 bases separated the two germline ends. This chain's CDR3 is CAWSVQRGANTEAFF. Written as DNA, the CDR3 is TGTGCCTGGAGTGTACAGCGGGGGGCGAACACTGAAGCTTTCTTT.

This clonotype came up many times. The chain recombines TRBV28 with TRBJ1-6; 10 bases are shared with TRBD1. The CDR3 is 17 residues long. The V gene end was trimmed by 1 base and the J gene end by 8 bases; junction bases not matched to a gene: 8. The germline CDR1 and CDR2 sequences are MDHEN and SYDVKM. CDR3 residues: CASSLSSGTGADSPLHF. CDR3 DNA: TGTGCCAGCAGTTTATCTAGCGGGACAGGGGCTGATTCACCCCTCCACTTT.

This clonotype was observed many times. The CDR3 here is CASSLFVLQGNEQFF. CDR3 bases: TGTGCCAGCAGTTTATTTGTCCTACAGGGCAATGAGCAGTTCTTC. This chain joins TRBV27 and TRBJ2-1, with D perhaps matching TRBD1 (6 bases). V was pared by 1 base and J by 6 bases, with 13 bases between. The V gene's germline CDR1 is MNHEY and CDR2 SMNVEV (reference sequence). The CDR3 has 15 residues.

This clonotype was counted at least ten times. The CDR3 DNA reads as TGCAGTGCTATTGAGGAACTAGGCCGCTACAATGAGCAGTTCTTC. Translated: CSAIEELGRYNEQFF. The chain couples TRBV20-1 to TRBJ2-1; a possible D gene is TRBD2 (5 bases). V dropped 4 bases and J dropped 3 bases, with 16 bases sitting between them. CDR1 is DFQATT and CDR2 is SNEGSKA in the germline V gene (reference sequence). This CDR3 has 15 amino acids.

Comments on this clonotype: This likely came from a read error, as a far larger clone is one base away. The chain combines TRBV21-1 with TRBJ2-3; TRBD2 is taken as the D call from the table, unchecked against the DNA. TRBV21-1 counts as a pseudogene. This CDR3 has 17 residues. The CDR3 loop reads CASSKDVLAGGVDTQYF. CDR3 in DNA: TGTGCCAGCAGCAAGGACGTACTAGCGGGGGGGGTGGATACGCAGTATTTT.

This clonotype was detected a few times. This chain's CDR3 is CASSLIDRGQPQHF. The CDR3 DNA reads TGTGCCAGCAGTTTAATAGACAGGGGGCAGCCCCAGCATTTT. The rearrangement links TRBV12-3 or TRBV12-4 to TRBJ1-5; 9 positions agree with TRBD1. The CDR3 runs 14 residues. J lost 7 bases, V lost 2 bases, and 3 bases had no gene match.

The sample holds a few counts of this clonotype. The chain couples TRBV5-1 to TRBJ1-5; D is ambiguous. Germline V gene sequence: CDR1 SGHRS, CDR2 YFSETQ. The germline V and J ends were trimmed by 3 bases and 7 bases, with 11 bases remaining between them. CDR3 length equals 13 residues. The CDR3 reads CASSSGVGQPQHF. CDR3 coding DNA: TGCGCCAGCAGCTCTGGGGTTGGGCAGCCCCAGCATTTT. Using reference TRBV5-1 and TRBJ1-5 for the parts outside the CDR3, the full variable domain is KAGVTQTPRYLIKTRGQQVTLSCSPISGHRSVSWYQQTPGQGLQFLFEYFSETQRNKGNFPGRFSGRQFSNSRSEMNVSTLELGDSALYLCASSSGVGQPQHFGDGTRLSIL.

This clonotype showed up many times. The chain has TRBV27 and TRBJ1-2, with TRBD1 identical over 11 bases. The germline gives CDR1 MNHEY, CDR2 SMNVEV (reference sequence). V lost 6 bases to trimming and J lost 7 bases; unmatched junction nucleotides: 7. This CDR3 has 14 residues. The CDR3 region has the DNA TGTGCCAGCAGCCCAGGACAGGGGGCGCGTGGCTACACCTTC. The encoded protein is CASSPGQGARGYTF.

This clonotype was detected ten times or more. The rearrangement links TRBV4-1 to TRBJ2-4; TRBD1 is a possible D gene (6 bases). CDR1 is MGHRA and CDR2 is YSYEKL in the germline V gene. Trimming took 3 bases from V and 0 from J, leaving 12 bases between them. This CDR3 comprises 16 residues. DNA of the CDR3: TGCGCCAGCAGCCAGGACAGACCAATAGCCAAAAACATTCAGTACTTC. It codes for CASSQDRPIAKNIQYF.

The chain carries TRBV5-4 and TRBJ2-6, with D perhaps matching TRBD2 (5 bases). The length of the CDR3 is 16 residues. In germline, CDR1 is SGHNT, CDR2 YYREEE (reference sequence). The V end lost 4 bases, the J end lost 1 base, and 12 bases lay between the germline ends. The CDR3 protein is CASSPVPGSGANVLTF. The CDR3 nucleotides read TGTGCCAGCAGCCCAGTGCCGGGGTCTGGGGCCAACGTCCTGACTTTC.

The CDR3 bases are TGTGCCAGCAGCTTAACCATTCCCAATGAGCAGTTCTTC. Residues: CASSLTIPNEQFF. The chain links TRBV5-6 to TRBJ2-1; D ambiguous. This CDR3 comprises 13 residues. Germline V lookup: CDR1 SGHDT, CDR2 YYEEEE. V lost 2 bases and J lost 6, with 9 bases in between.

The chain is built from TRBV29-1 and TRBJ1-2; D is possibly TRBD1 (6 bases). This CDR3 contains 12 residues. In germline, CDR1 is SQVTM, CDR2 ANQGSEA. V gave up 6 bases and J gave up 8 bases, with 16 bases separating them. The chain's CDR3 is CSVTEGGGGYTF. In DNA form, the CDR3 reads TGCAGCGTAACCGAGGGGGGCGGCGGCTACACCTTC.

This clonotype appeared many times. The rearrangement uses TRBV19 and TRBJ2-7; D might be TRBD2 (6 bases). This CDR3 has 14 residues. V lost 2 bases and J lost 3, with 11 bases in between. Germline loops: CDR1 LNHDA, CDR2 SQIVND (reference sequence). This CDR3 is CASSIPGLNYEQYF. CDR3 nucleotides: TGTGCCAGTAGTATACCGGGACTGAACTACGAGCAGTACTTC.

The table lists this clonotype with many counts. The chain is built from TRBV28 and TRBJ1-1, with unresolved D. CDR1 and CDR2 (germline): MDHEN, SYDVKM. The CDR3 is 15 residues long. Deletions cut 2 bases from V and 1 base from J, with 11 bases between. This chain's CDR3 is CASSLIGNGNTEAFF. DNA for the CDR3: TGTGCCAGCAGTTTAATAGGTAATGGGAACACTGAAGCTTTCTTT.